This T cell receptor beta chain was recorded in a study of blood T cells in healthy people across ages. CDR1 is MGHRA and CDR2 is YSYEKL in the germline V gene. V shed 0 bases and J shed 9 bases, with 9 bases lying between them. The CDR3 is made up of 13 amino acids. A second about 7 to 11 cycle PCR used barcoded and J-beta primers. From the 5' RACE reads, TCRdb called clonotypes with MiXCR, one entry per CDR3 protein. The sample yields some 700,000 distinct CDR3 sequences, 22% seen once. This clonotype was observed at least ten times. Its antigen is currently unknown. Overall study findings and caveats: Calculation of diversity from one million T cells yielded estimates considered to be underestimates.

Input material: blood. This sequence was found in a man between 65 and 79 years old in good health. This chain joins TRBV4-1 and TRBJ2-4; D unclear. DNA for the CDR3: TGCGCCAGCAGCCAAGACCAGCTTCGCATTCAGTACTTC. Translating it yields CASSQDQLRIQYF.